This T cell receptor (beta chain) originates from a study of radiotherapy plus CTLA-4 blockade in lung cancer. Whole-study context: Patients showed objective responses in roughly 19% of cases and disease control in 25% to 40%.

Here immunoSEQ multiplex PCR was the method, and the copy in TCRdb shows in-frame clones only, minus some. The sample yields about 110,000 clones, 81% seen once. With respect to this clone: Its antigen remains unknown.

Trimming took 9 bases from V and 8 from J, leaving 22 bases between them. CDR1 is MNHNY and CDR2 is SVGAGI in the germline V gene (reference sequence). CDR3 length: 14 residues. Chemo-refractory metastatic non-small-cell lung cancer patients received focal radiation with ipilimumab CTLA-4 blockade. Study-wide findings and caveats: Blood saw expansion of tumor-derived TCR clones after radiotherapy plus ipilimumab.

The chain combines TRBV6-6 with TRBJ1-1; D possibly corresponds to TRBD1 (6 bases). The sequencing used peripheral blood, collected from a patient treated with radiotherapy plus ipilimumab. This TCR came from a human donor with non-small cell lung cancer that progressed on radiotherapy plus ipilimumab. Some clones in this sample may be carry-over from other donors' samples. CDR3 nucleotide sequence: TGTGCCAGGTCCGAGTTGGGGGCCTCAATCGAAGCTTTCTTT. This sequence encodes CARSELGASIEAFF.